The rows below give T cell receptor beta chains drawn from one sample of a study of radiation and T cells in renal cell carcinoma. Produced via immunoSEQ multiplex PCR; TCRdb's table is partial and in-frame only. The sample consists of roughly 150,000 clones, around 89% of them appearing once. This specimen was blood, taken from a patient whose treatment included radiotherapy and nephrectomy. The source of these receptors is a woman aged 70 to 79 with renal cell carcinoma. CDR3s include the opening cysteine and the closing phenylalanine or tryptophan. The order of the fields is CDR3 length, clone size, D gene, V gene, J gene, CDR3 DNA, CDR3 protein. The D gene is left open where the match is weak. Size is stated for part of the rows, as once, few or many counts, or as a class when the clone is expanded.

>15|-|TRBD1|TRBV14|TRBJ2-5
TGTGCCAGCAGCTCGTACAGGGGGCGGCAAGAGACCCAGTACTTC
CASSSYRGRQETQYF
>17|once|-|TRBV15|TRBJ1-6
TGTGCCACCAGCGGAAGGACGGGGAGCTCCTATAATTCACCCCTCCACTTT
CATSGRTGSSYNSPLHF
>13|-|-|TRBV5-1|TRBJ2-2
TGCGCCAGCAGCTTGGAGGGTTTCCGGGAGCTGTTTTTT
CASSLEGFRELFF
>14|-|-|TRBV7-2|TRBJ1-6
TGTGCCAGCAGTCTAAACAGGATTAATTCACCCCTCCACTTT
CASSLNRINSPLHF
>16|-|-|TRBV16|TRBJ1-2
TGTGCCAGCAGCCAAAGTCGAGGGGCCGCTATCTATGGCTACACCTTC
CASSQSRGAAIYGYTF
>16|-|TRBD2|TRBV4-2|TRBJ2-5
TGTGCCAGCAGCCAGACTAGCGGGGGGGCTAAAGAGACCCAGTACTTC
CASSQTSGGAKETQYF
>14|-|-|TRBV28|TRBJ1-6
TGTGCCAGCAGTTTACGGCAGATCCATTCACCCCTCCACTTT
CASSLRQIHSPLHF
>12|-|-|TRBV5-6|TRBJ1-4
TGTGCCAGCAGCTCGTCTGGGGAAAAACTGTTTTTT
CASSSSGEKLFF
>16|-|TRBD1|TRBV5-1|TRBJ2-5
TGCGCCAGCAGCTTCATGGGACAGGGGGCAGGAGAGACCCAGTACTTC
CASSFMGQGAGETQYF
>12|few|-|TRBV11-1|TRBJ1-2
TGTGCCAGCAGCTTATCAGACTATGGCTACACCTTC
CASSLSDYGYTF
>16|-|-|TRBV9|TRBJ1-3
TGTGCCAGCAGCGCCGTAGGCAGCTCCTCTGGAAACACCATATATTTT
CASSAVGSSSGNTIYF
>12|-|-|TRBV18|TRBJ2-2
TGTGCCAGCTCACCACAAACCGGGGAGCTGTTTTTT
CASSPQTGELFF
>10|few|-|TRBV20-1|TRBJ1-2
TGCAGTGCTCACGCCGGTGGCTACACCTTC
CSAHAGGYTF
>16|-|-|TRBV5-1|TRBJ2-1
TGCGCCAGCAGCTCGAGGGGAGATATAGTGTACTCTGAGCAGTTCTTC
CASSSRGDIVYSEQFF
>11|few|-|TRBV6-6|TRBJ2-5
TGTGCCAGCTTGAGTACCGAGACCCAGTACTTC
CASLSTETQYF
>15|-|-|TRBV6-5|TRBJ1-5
TGTGCCAGCAGTTACGCGGGGGGTATCGGTCAGCCCCAGCATTTT
CASSYAGGIGQPQHF
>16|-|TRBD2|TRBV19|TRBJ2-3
TGTGCCAGTAGTACGGTAGCGGGGGGGAGCACAGATACGCAGTATTTT
CASSTVAGGSTDTQYF
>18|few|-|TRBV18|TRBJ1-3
TGTGCCAGCTCACCGGGTCCCGGGACAAGATCCTCTGGAAACACCATATATTTT
CASSPGPGTRSSGNTIYF
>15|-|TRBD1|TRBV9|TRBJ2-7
TGTGCCAGCAGCGTAGGGGGACAGGGCTCCCACGAGCAGTACTTC
CASSVGGQGSHEQYF
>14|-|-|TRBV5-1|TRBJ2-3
TGCGCCAGCAGCTTACAGGAAAGCACAGATACGCAGTATTTT
CASSLQESTDTQYF
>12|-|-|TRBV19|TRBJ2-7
TGTGCCAGCAGAGGGCAACTCTACGAGCAGTACTTC
CASRGQLYEQYF
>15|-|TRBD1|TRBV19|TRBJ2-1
TGTGCCAGTAGTGTGGACCCGGGACAGGGGAATGAGCAGTTCTTC
CASSVDPGQGNEQFF
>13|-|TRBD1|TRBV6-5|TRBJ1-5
TGTGCCAGCAGTCCCAACCAGGGGGGGCCCCAGCATTTT
CASSPNQGGPQHF
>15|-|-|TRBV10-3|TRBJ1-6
TGTGCCACCGCTTCAGGGAGCGACTATAATTCACCCCTCCACTTT
CATASGSDYNSPLHF
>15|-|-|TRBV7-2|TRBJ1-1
TGTGCCAGCAGCTTAGCAGGGCCGGCGGGCACTGAAGCTTTCTTT
CASSLAGPAGTEAFF
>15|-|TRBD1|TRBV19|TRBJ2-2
TGTGCCAGTAGTGAGGGACAGCGGTACACCGGGGAGCTGTTTTTT
CASSEGQRYTGELFF
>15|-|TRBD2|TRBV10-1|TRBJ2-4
TGCGCCAGCGGGGCTAGCGGGGGGAGCAAAAACATTCAGTACTTC
CASGASGGSKNIQYF
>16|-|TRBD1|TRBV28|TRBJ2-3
TGTGCCAGCAGTTTCGGGACAGTCCGAAGCACAGATACGCAGTATTTT
CASSFGTVRSTDTQYF
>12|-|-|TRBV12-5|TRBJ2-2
TGTGCTAGTGGTTTGTACACCGGGGAGCTGTTTTTT
CASGLYTGELFF
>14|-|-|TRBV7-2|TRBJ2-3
TGTGCCAGCAGGTCCCCCCCCCGCGGAGATACGCAGTATTTT
CASRSPPRGDTQYF
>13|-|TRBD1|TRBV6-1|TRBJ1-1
TGTGCCAGCAGTGATCGACAGGGGCTTGTAGCTTTCTTT
CASSDRQGLVAFF
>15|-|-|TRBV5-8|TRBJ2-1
TGTGCCAGCACCCTCCGGGGAGGCTCCTACAATGAGCAGTTCTTC
CASTLRGGSYNEQFF
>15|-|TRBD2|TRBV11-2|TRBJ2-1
TGTGCCAGCAGGAGGGGCGGGGGGCCCAACAATGAGCAGTTCTTC
CASRRGGGPNNEQFF
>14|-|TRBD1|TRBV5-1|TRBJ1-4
TGCGCCAGCAGCTCTAGGACAGGGGAGGAAAAACTGTTTTTT
CASSSRTGEEKLFF
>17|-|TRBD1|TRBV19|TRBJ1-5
TGTGCCAGTAGTATTCTAAGGGGGACAGATAGCAATCAGCCCCAGCATTTT
CASSILRGTDSNQPQHF
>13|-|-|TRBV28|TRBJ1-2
TGTGCCAGCAGTTTGGCTGCAAACTATGGCTACACCTTC
CASSLAANYGYTF
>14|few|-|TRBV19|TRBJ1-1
TGTGCCAGTAGGGCCTCTACCAGGGAGGCTGAAGCTTTCTTT
CASRASTREAEAFF
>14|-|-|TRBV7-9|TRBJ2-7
TGTGCCAGCAGCTCTGGTCAGGTCAGCAACGAGCAGTACTTC
CASSSGQVSNEQYF
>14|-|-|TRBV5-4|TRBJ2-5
TGTGCCAGCAGTCTCAGAGGGGGTCAAGAGACCCAGTACTTC
CASSLRGGQETQYF
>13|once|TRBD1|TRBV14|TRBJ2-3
TGTGCCAGCAGCCTCAGGGGGCCAGATACGCAGTATTTT
CASSLRGPDTQYF
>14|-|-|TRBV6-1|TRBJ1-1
TGTGCCAGCAGTGAAGAAGGTAGAAACACTGAAGCTTTCTTT
CASSEEGRNTEAFF
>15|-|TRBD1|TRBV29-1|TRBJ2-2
TGCAGCGCTAATACCGGGACAGGGGGGTCCGGGGAGCTGTTTTTT
CSANTGTGGSGELFF
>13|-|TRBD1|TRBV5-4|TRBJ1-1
TGTGCCAGCAGCTTACAGGGGCCCACTGAAGCTTTCTTT
CASSLQGPTEAFF
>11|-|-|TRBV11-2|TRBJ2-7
TGTGCCAGCAGCCCCCGTCACGAGCAGTACTTC
CASSPRHEQYF
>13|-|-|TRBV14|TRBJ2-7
TGTGCCAGCAGCCCCGGACGGAATTACGAGCAGTACTTC
CASSPGRNYEQYF
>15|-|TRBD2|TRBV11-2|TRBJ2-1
TGTGCCAGCAGCCCTAGCGGATATACCTACAATGAGCAGTTCTTC
CASSPSGYTYNEQFF
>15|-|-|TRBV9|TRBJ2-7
TGTGCCAGCAGCGTAGGGCTCGGACACCTCTACGAGCAGTACTTC
CASSVGLGHLYEQYF